The 5 T cell receptor beta chains reported below all come from one sample, sequenced in a study of T cell responses to AZD1222 COVID-19 vaccine. The protocol was immunoSEQ multiplex PCR, while the TCRdb copy is restricted to in-frame clones and leaves out a portion. The sample lists some 40,000 clones, around 80% seen once, with approximately 4% in the top ten. The sample here was peripheral blood, taken on day 0 of AZD1222 vaccination. The source of these receptors is an adult in good health.

This chain uses TRBV7-9 with TRBJ2-7; a weak D match, TRBD1 (6 bases). Trimming left V 4 bases short and J 6 bases short, with 13 bases between. This CDR3 comprises 13 residues. Per germline, CDR1 SEHNR and CDR2 FQNEAQ (reference sequence). The DNA for the CDR3 is TGTGCCAGCAGCTCCGGAACAGGGTCCGAGCAGTACTTC. Its protein product is CASSSGTGSEQYF.

The rearrangement links TRBV10-1 to TRBJ2-7, with a possible D match to TRBD2 (5 bases). The CDR3 sequence is 15 residues long. Trimming pared 0 bases from V and 5 bases from J, leaving 14 bases between. Germline V lookup: CDR1 WNHNN, CDR2 SYGVQD (reference sequence). In nucleotides, the CDR3 is TGCGCCAGCAGTGAGTCCGGGGAGCCGAGGCACGAGCAGTACTTC. Residues: CASSESGEPRHEQYF.

The chain joins TRBV7-9 to TRBJ1-2; possible D gene TRBD1, 6 bases. Germline-derived CDR1 and CDR2 are SEHNR and FQNEAQ (reference sequence). The V end lost 0 bases, the J end lost 7 bases, and 12 bases lay between the germline ends. The CDR3 runs 14 residues. CDR3 coding DNA: TGTGCCAGCAGCTTAGCCCAGGGGTCTCTTGGCTACACCTTC. It codes for CASSLAQGSLGYTF.

This chain connects TRBV28 to TRBJ1-2; a weak D match, TRBD1 (6 bases). Germline CDR1 is MDHEN and CDR2 is SYDVKM. V lost 2 bases and J 3 bases, leaving 16 bases between the germline ends. CDR3 length: 16 residues. The CDR3 sequence: CASSLSRPQGHYGYTF. CDR3 sequence (DNA): TGTGCCAGCAGTTTAAGTAGGCCCCAGGGGCACTATGGCTACACCTTC.

The chain employs TRBV5-1 and TRBJ2-7, with D hard to call. CDR3 length equals 14 residues. Germline values: CDR1 SGHRS, CDR2 YFSETQ. The V end was cut by 0 bases, the J end by 3 bases, with 10 bases between. CDR3 in amino acids: CASSLASPGYEQYF. DNA for the CDR3: TGCGCCAGCAGCTTGGCTTCCCCCGGCTACGAGCAGTACTTC.